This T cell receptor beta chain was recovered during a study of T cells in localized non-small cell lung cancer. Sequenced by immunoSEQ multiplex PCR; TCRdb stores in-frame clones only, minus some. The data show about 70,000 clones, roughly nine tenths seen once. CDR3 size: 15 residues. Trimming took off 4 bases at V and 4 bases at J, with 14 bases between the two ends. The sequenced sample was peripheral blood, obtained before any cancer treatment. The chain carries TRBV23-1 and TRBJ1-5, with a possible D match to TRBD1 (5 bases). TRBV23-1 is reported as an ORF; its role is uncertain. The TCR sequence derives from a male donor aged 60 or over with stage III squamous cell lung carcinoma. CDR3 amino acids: CASSPGGAGNQPQHF. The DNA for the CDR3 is TGCGCCAGCAGTCCCGGGGGTGCCGGGAATCAGCCCCAGCATTTT.